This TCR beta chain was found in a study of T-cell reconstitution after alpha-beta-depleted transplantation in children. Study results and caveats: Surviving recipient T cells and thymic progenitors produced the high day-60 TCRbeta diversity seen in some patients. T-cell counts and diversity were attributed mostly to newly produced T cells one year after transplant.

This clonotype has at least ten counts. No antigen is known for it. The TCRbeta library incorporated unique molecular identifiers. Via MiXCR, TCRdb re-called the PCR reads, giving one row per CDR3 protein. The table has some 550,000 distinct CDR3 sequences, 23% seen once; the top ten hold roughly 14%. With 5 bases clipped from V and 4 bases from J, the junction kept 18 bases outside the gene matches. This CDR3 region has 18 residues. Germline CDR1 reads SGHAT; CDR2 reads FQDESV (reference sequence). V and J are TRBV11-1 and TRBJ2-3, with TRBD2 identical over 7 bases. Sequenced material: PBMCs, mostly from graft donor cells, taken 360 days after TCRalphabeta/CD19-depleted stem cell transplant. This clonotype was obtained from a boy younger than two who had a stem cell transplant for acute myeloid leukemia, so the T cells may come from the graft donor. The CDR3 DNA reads TGTGCCAGCAGCCGACGATTTGGTCGGGGGGTCTCTTCAGATACGCAGTATTTT. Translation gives CASSRRFGRGVSSDTQYF. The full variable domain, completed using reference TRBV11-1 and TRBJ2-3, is EAEVAQSPRYKITEKSQAVAFWCDPISGHATLYWYRQILGQGPELLVQFQDESVVDDSQLPKDRFSAERLKGVDSTLKIQPAELGDSAMYLCASSRRFGRGVSSDTQYFGPGTRLTVL.